The rows below give T cell receptor beta chains drawn from one sample of a study of cytomegalovirus exposure and HLA in healthy donors. The method was immunoSEQ multiplex PCR; TCRdb's version includes in-frame clones alone and lacks a portion of them. The sample records approximately 140,000 clones, about 86% being singletons. The sequenced sample consisted of PBMCs. The receptors come from a man aged 40-50 years in good health and CMV-seropositive. Both conserved end residues are part of each CDR3. Fields, in order: CDR3 protein, clone size, J gene, V gene. Rows may omit the clone size; those that give it use once, few, many or a size class.

CASSTRTSVYNEQFF,NA,TRBJ2-1,TRBV19
CASSPDRAGEKLFF,NA,TRBJ1-4,TRBV5-5
CASSFGTGRDYEQYF,NA,NA,TRBV27
CASSDSGVSSGNTIYF,NA,TRBJ1-3,TRBV5-1
CAWSGSRHQPQHF,few,TRBJ1-5,TRBV30
CASNQGFQNIQYF,NA,TRBJ2-4,TRBV5-6
CASSRQGGNYEQYF,once,TRBJ2-7,TRBV6-5
CASSSRTVRDTGELFF,NA,TRBJ2-2,TRBV7-9
CAWKTGYNEQFF,NA,TRBJ2-1,TRBV30
CASSSYTVLNTEAFF,once,TRBJ1-1,TRBV7-2
CSVEPYPFQETQYF,few,TRBJ2-5,TRBV29-1
CASSQDISGGADTQYF,few,TRBJ2-3,TRBV4-2
CASTGSGWNTIYF,once,TRBJ1-3,TRBV25-1
CASSLGQGAKSYEQYF,NA,TRBJ2-7,TRBV18
CASRPEIFGEQYF,NA,TRBJ2-7,TRBV2
CASSPLGLLSYNEQFF,NA,TRBJ2-1,TRBV5-1
CASSLRASSHSETQYF,NA,TRBJ2-5,TRBV5-1
CAGSSGVNTEAFF,NA,TRBJ1-1,TRBV2
CASSTTYRDRAPFNYGYTF,NA,TRBJ1-2,TRBV11-2
CASSVEGGRELITGELFF,NA,TRBJ2-2,TRBV9
CSGGREYGYTF,NA,TRBJ1-2,TRBV29-1
CASSPRGQPTRNTIYF,NA,TRBJ1-3,TRBV18
CASSGQGAGNTIYF,NA,TRBJ1-3,TRBV19
CAGSLGNRQGAITGELFF,NA,TRBJ2-2,TRBV5-1
CASSTGQGYEQYF,NA,TRBJ2-7,TRBV28
CASSLDQQGNQPQHF,once,TRBJ1-5,TRBV7-8
CASRKGATGELFF,NA,TRBJ2-2,TRBV27
CASRGGTYGYTF,once,TRBJ1-2,TRBV2
CAISEFDGYTF,NA,TRBJ1-2,TRBV10-3
CASRGEAGANVLTF,medium-sized,TRBJ2-6,TRBV6-5
CASSSRTGDPTGELFF,NA,TRBJ2-2,TRBV11-2
CASETGSGNTIYF,NA,TRBJ1-3,TRBV6-5
CASGTSPTIQYF,few,TRBJ2-4,TRBV7-9
CAWSVGHPYEQYF,NA,TRBJ2-7,TRBV30
CASTYGGELNTEAFF,NA,TRBJ1-1,TRBV6-6
CASSHGWRGDEKLFF,NA,TRBJ1-4,TRBV6-6
CASSTGLVSGNTIYF,NA,TRBJ1-3,TRBV11-1
CATRRGGGDTQYF,NA,TRBJ2-3,TRBV5-1
CASSVLPSNTEAFF,NA,TRBJ1-1,TRBV9
CASSLDPGVTDTQYF,NA,TRBJ2-3,TRBV11-3
CASSSTGRRYGYTF,NA,TRBJ1-2,TRBV11-3
CASSQDYRGVRQPQHF,NA,TRBJ1-5,TRBV4-1
CASSQASGTGKQYF,few,TRBJ2-7,TRBV4-3
CASSPPSPNEQFF,few,TRBJ2-1,TRBV9
CASQGFSYEQYF,few,TRBJ2-7,TRBV6-1
CASSTSYVRGLKNIQYF,once,TRBJ2-4,TRBV18
CASSSTGTPEETQYF,NA,TRBJ2-5,TRBV5-1
CASSQEPSGGFIQETQYF,few,TRBJ2-5,TRBV14